These 32 T cell receptor beta chains were all obtained from the same sample, sequenced in a study of OX40 agonist ivuxolimab in advanced cancers. Sequencing was performed with immunoSEQ multiplex PCR; in TCRdb, only in-frame clones are kept and a portion is missing. The table shows 60,000 to 100,000 clones, with around 80% occurring only once. The sequencing here drew on CD4+ or CD8+ T cells sorted from blood, taken in a trial of the OX40 agonist ivuxolimab. Receptors originate from an adult with an advanced solid tumor such as melanoma, head and neck, liver or kidney cancer.

This chain uses TRBV11-2 with TRBJ2-1, with TRBD2 as a possible D gene (6 bases). The CDR3 has 14 amino acids. V lost 5 bases and J 0 bases, leaving 8 bases between the germline ends. The germline gives CDR1 SGHAT, CDR2 FQNNGV. CDR3: CASSADYSYNEQFF. The CDR3 DNA reads TGTGCCAGCAGCGCGGACTACTCCTACAATGAGCAGTTCTTC.

The V gene is TRBV28, the J gene TRBJ2-7; no clear D. Trimming removed 2 bases at V and 3 bases at J, with 5 bases between. Germline assignment: CDR1 MDHEN and CDR2 SYDVKM. This CDR3 comprises 12 residues. The CDR3 coding sequence is TGTGCCAGCAGTTTACCACTCTACGAGCAGTACTTC. Translation: CASSLPLYEQYF. Complete variable domain (other parts from reference TRBV28 and TRBJ2-7): DVKVTQSSRYLVKRTGEKVFLECVQDMDHENMFWYRQDPGLGLRLIYFSYDVKMKEKGDIPEGYSVSREKKERFSLILESASTNQTSMYLCASSLPLYEQYFGPGTRLTVT.

The chain uses TRBV19 and TRBJ1-5; no clear D. The germline V and J ends were trimmed by 3 bases and 0 bases, with 12 bases remaining between them. CDR1 and CDR2 (germline): LNHDA, SQIVND (reference sequence). The CDR3 is 16 residues long. The CDR3: CASSILGFSSNQPQHF. The CDR3 bases are TGTGCCAGTAGTATTTTAGGGTTCTCTAGCAATCAGCCCCAGCATTTT.

V gene TRBV29-1 combines with J gene TRBJ2-3, with 10 bases that match TRBD1. Germline V gives CDR1 SQVTM, CDR2 ANQGSEA. CDR3 length: 13 amino acids. The V gene end was trimmed by 8 bases and the J gene end by 3 bases; junction bases not matched to a gene: 5. CDR3 sequence reads: CSTWDRGTDTQYF. CDR3 coding DNA: TGCAGCACCTGGGACAGGGGAACAGATACGCAGTATTTT.

The rearrangement uses TRBV30 and TRBJ2-7, with 7 bases lining up with TRBD2. The trim removed 1 base at V and 5 bases at J, leaving 20 bases unmatched. Germline V gene sequence: CDR1 GTSNPN, CDR2 SVGIG (reference sequence). This CDR3 region has 18 residues. The CDR3 sequence: CAWSEGLVRPSRKNEQYF. The CDR3 bases are TGTGCCTGGAGTGAAGGACTAGTGAGACCCTCCAGAAAGAACGAGCAGTACTTC.

V usage is TRBV6-5 and J usage is TRBJ2-3; D ambiguous. V lost 0 bases and J 0 bases, leaving 10 bases between the germline ends. The CDR3 is made up of 16 amino acids. Germline CDR1 is MNHEY and CDR2 is SVGAGI. The CDR3 DNA reads TGTGCCAGCAGTTACTCATTGATCCAGAGCACAGATACGCAGTATTTT. Its translation: CASSYSLIQSTDTQYF.

The V call is TRBV2, the J call TRBJ2-5, with D tentatively TRBD1 (6 bases). CDR1 and CDR2 (germline): SNHLY, FYNNEI. The germline V and J ends were trimmed by 7 bases and 5 bases, with 17 bases remaining between them. The CDR3 has 14 residues. The CDR3 bases are TGTGCCAGCAAGGAATACAGGGATAGTGAGACCCAGTACTTC. This codes for CASKEYRDSETQYF.

The rearrangement uses TRBV9 and TRBJ2-1; 8 nucleotides align to TRBD2. CDR3 length: 16 residues. Germline V gives CDR1 SGDLS, CDR2 YYNGEE. V dropped 3 bases and J dropped 1; count of bases not matched to a gene: 6. CDR3 sequence reads: CASSAVLAESYNEQFF. CDR3 in DNA: TGTGCCAGCAGCGCAGTACTAGCGGAATCCTACAATGAGCAGTTCTTC.

V is TRBV27 and J is TRBJ2-1, with 12 bases fitting TRBD1. V dropped 3 bases and J dropped 2; count of bases not matched to a gene: 8. Looked up from germline, CDR1 is MNHEY and CDR2 is SMNVEV (reference sequence). This CDR3 is 18 amino acids long. The CDR3 loop reads CASSFGTGGQPAYNEQFF. CDR3 in DNA: TGTGCCAGCAGTTTCGGGACAGGGGGCCAACCAGCCTACAATGAGCAGTTCTTC.

J is TRBJ2-1 and V is TRBV11-2; weak D call: TRBD2 (6 bases). The CDR3 length is 12 residues. Germline CDR1 SGHAT, CDR2 FQNNGV. V lost 5 bases, J lost 16 bases, and 18 bases lay in between. This CDR3 reads CASSLHGGFGFF. DNA for the CDR3: TGTGCCAGCAGCCTCCACGGAGGGTTTGGATTCTTC.

This clone was seen once. CDR3: CASSPQERQPQHF. CDR3 nucleotides: TGTGCCAGCAGTCCTCAGGAGCGGCAGCCCCAGCATTTT. The chain combines TRBV2 with TRBJ1-5; D gene uncertain. Germline CDR1 and CDR2: SNHLY and FYNNEI. This CDR3 is 13 amino acids long. Trimming shortened V by 5 bases and J by 7 bases, and 12 bases separated the two germline ends.

J is TRBJ1-2 and V is TRBV4-1, with D tentatively TRBD1 (6 bases). This CDR3 region has 17 residues. Trimming removed 1 base from V and 5 bases from J, with 20 bases in between. Germline assignment: CDR1 MGHRA and CDR2 YSYEKL. CDR3 bases: TGCGCCAGCAGCCAAGTGTATGGTGAACAGGGCCGGTATGGCTACACCTTC. The encoded protein is CASSQVYGEQGRYGYTF.

This chain joins TRBV6-5 and TRBJ1-2; TRBD1 aligns across 10 bases. The CDR3 runs to 13 residues. The V gene's germline CDR1 is MNHEY and CDR2 SVGAGI. V gave up 5 bases and J gave up 7 bases; unmatched junction bases: 4. CDR3 amino acids: CASSRTGGRGYTF. CDR3 coding DNA: TGTGCCAGCAGTCGGACAGGGGGTCGTGGCTACACCTTC.

V gene TRBV2 combines with J gene TRBJ2-7; no definite D call. CDR1 and CDR2 from the germline V gene are SNHLY and FYNNEI. This CDR3 contains 12 residues. V was clipped by 6 bases and J by 2 bases, with 8 bases between them. CDR3 coding DNA: TGTGCCAGCAGGAGCATGGCCTACGAGCAGTACTTC. Its protein product is CASRSMAYEQYF.

CDR3 bases: TGTGCCAGCAGCTTGGATGGCATCTATGGCTACACCTTC. Translating gives CASSLDGIYGYTF. The chain recombines TRBV5-4 with TRBJ1-2; D uncertain. The CDR3 has 13 residues. The ends were cut back, 0 bases at V and 4 bases at J, with 7 bases in the middle. Germline CDR1 reads SGHNT; CDR2 reads YYREEE (reference sequence).

This sequence joins TRBV19 and TRBJ2-7, with D maybe TRBD2 (5 bases). The V gene's germline CDR1 is LNHDA and CDR2 SQIVND (reference sequence). The CDR3 has 15 amino acids. Trimming removed 3 bases at V and 2 bases at J, with 14 bases between. CDR3 residues: CASSMAGIGAYEQYF. As DNA, the CDR3 is TGTGCCAGTAGTATGGCTGGTATCGGGGCCTACGAGCAGTACTTC.

The J gene is TRBJ1-2, the V gene TRBV6-8, with D unresolved. The germline gives CDR1 MNHGY, CDR2 SAAAGT. The CDR3 sequence is 13 residues long. V lost 2 bases and J 0 bases, leaving 4 bases between the germline ends. CDR3 in DNA: TGTGCCAGCAGTTACAGTCCTAACTATGGCTACACCTTC. This translates into CASSYSPNYGYTF.

This chain links TRBV5-4 with TRBJ1-2; TRBD1 matches at 8 bases. Germline V gives CDR1 SGHNT, CDR2 YYREEE (reference sequence). The CDR3 has 15 residues. The trim removed 3 bases at V and 3 bases at J, leaving 7 bases unmatched. Written as DNA, the CDR3 is TGTGCCAGCAGCTGGGGGGCAGGGGGCTACTATGGCTACACCTTC. Protein sequence: CASSWGAGGYYGYTF.

CDR3 nucleotide sequence: TGTGCCAGCATCCGGACCGCCACTGTGAACACCGGGGAGCTGTTTTTT. Its translation is CASIRTATVNTGELFF. The gene calls are TRBV6-6 and TRBJ2-2; D gene unclear. Germline lookup yields CDR1 MNHNY and CDR2 SVGAGI (reference sequence). The CDR3 contains 16 residues. V shed 7 bases and J shed 1 base, with 16 bases lying between them.

The rearrangement joins TRBV4-3 to TRBJ1-2, with 9 bases fitting TRBD1. CDR1 and CDR2 from the germline V gene are LGHNA and YSLEER. This CDR3 has 15 amino acids. V shed 1 base, J shed 8 bases, and the junction held 8 bases outside the gene matches. This CDR3 is CASSQAPGTGKGYTF. For the CDR3, the DNA is TGCGCCAGCAGCCAAGCTCCCGGGACAGGGAAAGGCTACACCTTC.

CDR3 loop: CASSQDHGYRLIRASTDTQYF. As DNA, the CDR3 is TGTGCCAGCAGCCAAGACCACGGGTACCGGCTGATCCGGGCAAGCACAGATACGCAGTATTTT. The chain employs TRBV14 and TRBJ2-3; D gene ambiguous. CDR1 and CDR2 from the germline V gene are SGHDN and FVKESK. CDR3 length: 21 amino acids. V was trimmed by 0 bases and J by 0 bases, leaving 25 bases between them.

The chain joins TRBV30 to TRBJ2-6, with a tentative D call TRBD1 (5 bases). This CDR3 is built from 13 residues. In germline, CDR1 is GTSNPN, CDR2 SVGIG (reference sequence). Between the trimmed V and J ends, which lost 5 bases and 1 base, there was a span of 6 bases. CDR3 sequence (DNA): TGTGCCTGGCAGGGTTCTGGGGCCAACGTCCTGACTTTC. This translates into CAWQGSGANVLTF. Drawing the rest from reference TRBV30 and TRBJ2-6, the complete variable domain is SQTIHQWPATLVQPVGSPLSLECTVEGTSNPNLYWYRQAAGRGLQLLFYSVGIGQISSEVPQNLSASRPQDRQFILSSKKLLLSDSGFYLCAWQGSGANVLTFGAGSRLTVL.

The chain is built from TRBV4-2 and TRBJ2-5; D may be TRBD1 (6 bases). V was trimmed by 1 base and J by 5 bases, leaving 11 bases between them. Germline assignment: CDR1 LGHNA and CDR2 YNFKEQ. This CDR3 is built from 14 residues. The CDR3 bases are TGTGCCAGCAGCCAAGGGGCAGGGGCGGAGACCCAGTACTTC. It encodes CASSQGAGAETQYF.

This chain connects TRBV11-2 to TRBJ2-1; TRBD2 aligns across 7 bases. In germline, CDR1 is SGHAT, CDR2 FQNNGV. V was pared by 3 bases and J by 10 bases, with 9 bases of the junction left unmatched. CDR3 size: 14 residues. The CDR3 DNA reads as TGTGCCAGCAGCTTCGGGGACTACAATGAGGAGCAGTTCTTC. It encodes CASSFGDYNEEQFF.

V gene TRBV5-8 combines with J gene TRBJ1-2; maybe TRBD1 (6 bases). The V and J ends lost 0 bases and 7 bases respectively, with 16 bases between them. CDR1 and CDR2 (germline): SGHTS, YDEGEE. The CDR3 has 15 amino acids. The CDR3 nucleotides are TGTGCCAGCAGCTTGGTTGTCGGGGGCTTTGGTGGCTACACCTTC. It translates to CASSLVVGGFGGYTF.

The genes are TRBV5-6 and TRBJ2-5; D might be TRBD1 (6 bases). The V gene's germline CDR1 is SGHDT and CDR2 YYEEEE. V dropped 4 bases and J dropped 3 bases, with 10 bases sitting between them. The CDR3 consists of 13 residues. In nucleotides, the CDR3 is TGTGCCAGCAGCGCTAACAGGGAAGAGACCCAGTACTTC. Translating it yields CASSANREETQYF.

The genes are TRBV7-9 and TRBJ2-7; TRBD1 matches 9 bases. The CDR3 length is 14 residues. Germline V gene sequence: CDR1 SEHNR, CDR2 FQNEAQ (reference sequence). The ends lost 2 bases at V and 6 bases at J; junction bases unmatched: 5. Here the CDR3 DNA reads TGTGCCAGCAGCTTATTAGGGACAGGGTCCGAGCAGTACTTC. Translated: CASSLLGTGSEQYF.

The count of this clone is one. The chain uses TRBV6-6 and TRBJ2-7; maybe TRBD2 (5 bases). The germline CDR1 and CDR2 sequences are MNHNY and SVGAGI (reference sequence). The CDR3 is 14 residues long. Trimming removed 6 bases from V and 5 bases from J, with 17 bases in between. The CDR3 region is CASSQTGLTDEQYF. Here the CDR3 DNA reads TGTGCCAGCAGCCAGACCGGACTGACGGACGAGCAGTACTTC.

The chain recombines TRBV19 with TRBJ2-1, with TRBD2 matching over 14 bases. V lost 5 bases and J lost 7; bases outside the gene matches: 7. CDR3 size: 16 residues. Germline loops: CDR1 LNHDA, CDR2 SQIVND (reference sequence). CDR3 sequence (DNA): TGTGCCAGTAGTGTCCGACTAGCGGGAGGGTGGAATGAGCAGTTCTTC. Its translation is CASSVRLAGGWNEQFF.

V is TRBV25-1 and J is TRBJ1-2; the match to TRBD1 covers 7 bases. Germline values: CDR1 MGHDK, CDR2 SYGVNS. The CDR3 extends over 16 amino acids. V dropped 1 base and J dropped 5; count of bases not matched to a gene: 10. The CDR3 is CASSELGGGARYGYTF. CDR3 DNA: TGTGCCAGCAGTGAATTGGGAGGGGGCGCGCGGTATGGCTACACCTTC.

The rearrangement links TRBV20-1 to TRBJ2-5; no reliable D call. CDR1 is DFQATT, CDR2 SNEGSKA, per germline (reference sequence). CDR3 length equals 11 residues. Trimming shortened V by 5 bases and J by 5 bases, and 9 bases separated the two germline ends. CDR3 in amino acids: CSAPQGETQYF. The CDR3 DNA reads as TGCAGTGCTCCCCAAGGGGAGACCCAGTACTTC.

The chain links TRBV28 to TRBJ2-1; D gene ambiguous. CDR1 is MDHEN, CDR2 SYDVKM, per germline. CDR3 length: 14 residues. V lost 0 bases, J lost 5 bases, and 8 bases lay in between. CDR3 residues: CASSLWAIDNEQFF. For the CDR3, the DNA is TGTGCCAGCAGTTTATGGGCCATAGACAATGAGCAGTTCTTC.